These 25 T cell receptor beta chains share one sample of origin, sequenced in a study of OX40 agonist ivuxolimab in advanced cancers. Generated by immunoSEQ multiplex PCR, the TCRdb table keeps only in-frame clones and is missing some. The top ten hold about 0.8% of the sample, which has approximately 50,000 clones, approximately 88% seen once. The source material was CD4+ or CD8+ T cells sorted from blood, sampled in a trial of the OX40 agonist ivuxolimab. Receptors originate from an adult with an advanced solid tumor such as melanoma, head and neck, liver or kidney cancer.

The chain joins TRBV4-1 to TRBJ2-3, with TRBD2 identical over 11 bases. Germline assignment: CDR1 MGHRA and CDR2 YSYEKL. This CDR3 is built from 16 residues. The ends lost 5 bases at V and 3 bases at J; junction bases unmatched: 7. CDR3: CASSDPRTSGTDTQYF. The CDR3 DNA reads TGCGCCAGCAGCGATCCCAGGACTAGCGGGACAGATACGCAGTATTTT.

The rearrangement links TRBV9 to TRBJ2-2, with D maybe TRBD1 (5 bases). The V end lost 0 bases, the J end lost 7 bases, and 10 bases lay between the germline ends. Germline V CDR1 and CDR2: SGDLS, YYNGEE. The CDR3 extends over 14 amino acids. The CDR3 loop is CASSVGQGIGELFF. Written as DNA, the CDR3 is TGTGCCAGCAGCGTAGGGCAGGGAATCGGGGAGCTGTTTTTT.

The chain is built from TRBV5-1 and TRBJ1-1; D is uncertain. The CDR3 runs to 13 residues. Germline lookup yields CDR1 SGHRS and CDR2 YFSETQ. V was clipped by 0 bases and J by 3 bases, with 6 bases between them. As DNA, the CDR3 is TGCGCCAGCAGCTTGGGTATTGACACTGAAGCTTTCTTT. Translation gives CASSLGIDTEAFF.

V gene TRBV27 combines with J gene TRBJ1-2, with TRBD1 matching over 10 bases. The V and J ends lost 5 bases and 0 bases, in that order; junction bases with no gene match: 9. The CDR3 consists of 17 residues. Per the germline V gene, CDR1 is MNHEY and CDR2 is SMNVEV (reference sequence). The CDR3 DNA is TGTGCCAGCAGTCCCCGACAGGGGGCGTCAGCTAACTATGGCTACACCTTC. Translating gives CASSPRQGASANYGYTF.

This chain joins TRBV19 and TRBJ1-4; 7 bases are a match to TRBD1. The germline CDR1 and CDR2 sequences are LNHDA and SQIVND (reference sequence). The CDR3 is made up of 14 amino acids. The junction had 7 bases not matched to a gene; V was cut back by 4 bases and J by 8 bases. CDR3 nucleotides: TGTGCCAGTAGTACTCCGACAGGGAGCGAAAAACTGTTTTTT. Translating it yields CASSTPTGSEKLFF.

The V gene is TRBV9, the J gene TRBJ1-1; possible D gene TRBD1, 6 bases. The germline V and J ends were trimmed by 2 bases and 4 bases, with 12 bases remaining between them. This CDR3 has 14 amino acids. Germline values: CDR1 SGDLS, CDR2 YYNGEE. The CDR3 loop reads CASSVEQGLTEAFF. The CDR3 DNA reads as TGTGCCAGCAGCGTGGAACAGGGCCTCACTGAAGCTTTCTTT.

The chain is built from TRBV18 and TRBJ2-3, with 9 nucleotides matching TRBD2. J gave up 5 bases and V 3 bases, and 6 bases lay outside the gene matches. Germline-derived CDR1 and CDR2 are KGHSH and LQKENI. The CDR3 runs 15 residues. The CDR3 coding sequence is TGTGCCAGCTCACCTAGCGGGAGTTTGGAAGATACGCAGTATTTT. The encoded protein is CASSPSGSLEDTQYF.

V usage is TRBV5-1 and J usage is TRBJ1-2, with TRBD1 as a possible D gene (5 bases). The germline V gene has CDR1 SGHRS and CDR2 YFSETQ. The CDR3 has 13 residues. Trimming pared 0 bases from V and 5 bases from J, leaving 8 bases between. CDR3 amino acids: CASSLVEGYGYTF. The CDR3 DNA is TGCGCCAGCAGCTTGGTCGAGGGGTATGGCTACACCTTC.

J is TRBJ2-2 and V is TRBV4-1, with 7 bases identical to TRBD2. Germline V gene lookup returns CDR1 MGHRA and CDR2 YSYEKL. This CDR3 is built from 16 residues. With V trimmed by 0 bases and J by 4 bases, 5 bases remained unmatched. For the CDR3, the DNA is TGCGCCAGCAGCCAAGAAAAGGTAGCGGGCACCGGGGAGCTGTTTTTT. Its protein product is CASSQEKVAGTGELFF.

The chain carries TRBV7-2 and TRBJ2-2; D unclear. There are 16 residues in the CDR3. Trimming took off 3 bases at V and 0 bases at J, with 11 bases between the two ends. CDR1 and CDR2 (germline): SGHTA, FQGNSA. CDR3 protein: CASSFTRAANTGELFF. In nucleotides, the CDR3 is TGTGCCAGCAGCTTTACTCGGGCCGCGAACACCGGGGAGCTGTTTTTT.

V and J are TRBV27 and TRBJ1-1, with D perhaps matching TRBD1 (5 bases). The CDR3 contains 14 residues. Between the trimmed V and J ends, which lost 6 bases and 6 bases, there was a span of 17 bases. Germline V lookup: CDR1 MNHEY, CDR2 SMNVEV (reference sequence). For the CDR3, the DNA is TGTGCCAGCAGCATTCGGGACGGGGGATCTGAAGCTTTCTTT. Residues: CASSIRDGGSEAFF.

The V gene is TRBV4-1, the J gene TRBJ1-1, with unresolved D. Germline V gene sequence: CDR1 MGHRA, CDR2 YSYEKL. CDR3 size: 15 residues. With 1 base removed from V and 5 bases from J, the gap between germline ends came to 14 bases. CDR3: CASSQVPGPGTEAFF. The CDR3 nucleotides read TGCGCCAGCAGCCAAGTTCCGGGTCCGGGTACTGAAGCTTTCTTT.

This sequence joins TRBV5-1 and TRBJ2-2; TRBD1 agrees at 7 bases. CDR3 size: 15 residues. Losses at the gene ends were 6 bases for V and 1 base for J; bases not matched to a gene: 6. Germline loops: CDR1 SGHRS, CDR2 YFSETQ. The CDR3 DNA is TGCGCCAGCACCCAAAGGGGGCAGAACACCGGGGAGCTGTTTTTT. Translated: CASTQRGQNTGELFF. The entire variable domain, with the rest obtained from reference TRBV5-1 and TRBJ2-2, is as follows: KAGVTQTPRYLIKTRGQQVTLSCSPISGHRSVSWYQQTPGQGLQFLFEYFSETQRNKGNFPGRFSGRQFSNSRSEMNVSTLELGDSALYLCASTQRGQNTGELFFGEGSRLTVL.

The chain has TRBV15 and TRBJ2-5, with a possible D match to TRBD2 (5 bases). Looked up from germline, CDR1 is LNHNV and CDR2 is YYDKDF (reference sequence). Between the trimmed V and J ends, which lost 1 base and 3 bases, there was a span of 15 bases. The CDR3 has 16 amino acids. For the CDR3, the DNA is TGTGCCACCAGCAGAGCCCTCCTTCCCGGGGAAGAGACCCAGTACTTC. Translated: CATSRALLPGEETQYF.

The chain recombines TRBV10-2 with TRBJ2-2; 11 nucleotides align to TRBD2. CDR1 is WSHSY and CDR2 is SAAADI in the germline V gene. V was clipped by 10 bases and J by 0 bases; unmatched bases: 10. The CDR3 spans 17 residues. CDR3 sequence: CAIGSLAGGPNTGELFF. As DNA, the CDR3 is TGCGCCATCGGTTCCCTAGCGGGAGGACCGAACACCGGGGAGCTGTTTTTT.

The chain is built from TRBV11-2 and TRBJ1-3; 8 positions match TRBD1. The trim removed 3 bases at V and 2 bases at J, leaving 0 bases unmatched. Germline assignment: CDR1 SGHAT and CDR2 FQNNGV. CDR3 length: 14 amino acids. The CDR3 DNA reads as TGTGCCAGCAGCTTGGACAGGGCTGGAAACACCATATATTTT. Amino acid sequence: CASSLDRAGNTIYF.

The chain couples TRBV6-1 to TRBJ2-1, with 9 bases that match TRBD1. This CDR3 contains 16 residues. The J segment lost 6 bases and the V segment lost 4 bases, leaving 10 bases of the junction unmatched. Germline V gene sequence: CDR1 MNHNS, CDR2 SASEGT. The CDR3 is CASSAGTGIGPNEQFF. The CDR3 DNA reads TGTGCCAGCAGTGCTGGGACAGGGATCGGGCCCAATGAGCAGTTCTTC.

This rearrangement joins TRBV11-2 to TRBJ2-1; 8 bases are a match to TRBD2. CDR3 size: 15 residues. Germline CDR1 reads SGHAT; CDR2 reads FQNNGV. The ends lost 3 bases at V and 4 bases at J; junction bases unmatched: 5. The CDR3 here is CASSFTGGPYNEQFF. The DNA for the CDR3 is TGTGCCAGCAGCTTTACGGGGGGGCCTTACAATGAGCAGTTCTTC.

This clone appeared once. The chain carries TRBV7-9 and TRBJ2-2; 12 bases align to TRBD1. Germline V CDR1 and CDR2: SEHNR, FQNEAQ (reference sequence). V dropped 8 bases and J dropped 2; count of bases not matched to a gene: 3. CDR3 size: 15 residues. The CDR3 loop reads CASGGQGANTGELFF. In DNA form, the CDR3 reads TGTGCCAGCGGGGGACAGGGGGCAAACACCGGGGAGCTGTTTTTT.

V and J are TRBV18 and TRBJ1-5, with 8 bases lining up with TRBD1. The CDR3 runs 14 residues. Germline CDR1 reads KGHSH; CDR2 reads LQKENI. V lost 3 bases to trimming and J lost 7 bases; unmatched junction nucleotides: 5. Written as DNA, the CDR3 is TGTGCCAGCTCACCGCAGGGGGCGAAGCAGCCCCAGCATTTT. Its protein product is CASSPQGAKQPQHF.

The chain employs TRBV27 and TRBJ1-2, with a weak D call TRBD1 (5 bases). Trimming pared 8 bases from V and 0 bases from J, leaving 10 bases between. The CDR3 runs to 13 residues. The germline gives CDR1 MNHEY, CDR2 SMNVEV (reference sequence). The DNA for the CDR3 is TGTGCCAGCCAGAGGGGACCTAACTATGGCTACACCTTC. Translation: CASQRGPNYGYTF.

This chain links TRBV7-8 with TRBJ1-4; no clear D gene. Germline assignment: CDR1 SGHVS and CDR2 FQNEAQ. The CDR3 is made up of 14 amino acids. V was trimmed by 1 base and J by 5 bases, leaving 8 bases between them. CDR3 DNA sequence: TGTGCCAGCAGCTTAGAGGCGGTCAATGAAAAACTGTTTTTT. Translated, it gives CASSLEAVNEKLFF. The full variable domain, with the rest looked up from reference TRBV7-8 and TRBJ1-4, is GAGVSQSPRYKVAKRGQDVALRCDPISGHVSLFWYQQALGQGPEFLTYFQNEAQLDKSGLPSDRFFAERPEGSVSTLKIQRTQQEDSAVYLCASSLEAVNEKLFFGSGTQLSVL.

The chain employs TRBV30 and TRBJ1-5; D uncertain. Trimming removed 2 bases at V and 4 bases at J, with 9 bases between. This CDR3 contains 13 residues. Looked up from germline, CDR1 is GTSNPN and CDR2 is SVGIG (reference sequence). This CDR3 reads CAWSSQANQPQHF. The CDR3 nucleotides read TGTGCCTGGAGTTCCCAGGCTAATCAGCCCCAGCATTTT.

The sample holds a few counts of this clone. The V gene is TRBV30, the J gene TRBJ2-2; no clear D gene. The CDR3 spans 16 residues. Trimming removed 0 bases at V and 1 base at J, with 12 bases between. Germline V lookup: CDR1 GTSNPN, CDR2 SVGIG (reference sequence). CDR3 amino acids: CAWSVPSQLNTGELFF. CDR3 nucleotide sequence: TGTGCCTGGAGTGTACCCAGTCAGTTGAACACCGGGGAGCTGTTTTTT. The full variable domain, its missing parts supplied by reference TRBV30 and TRBJ2-2, is SQTIHQWPATLVQPVGSPLSLECTVEGTSNPNLYWYRQAAGRGLQLLFYSVGIGQISSEVPQNLSASRPQDRQFILSSKKLLLSDSGFYLCAWSVPSQLNTGELFFGEGSRLTVL.

This chain connects TRBV7-3 to TRBJ2-5; 7 nucleotides match TRBD2. This CDR3 spans 15 amino acids. J gave up 1 base and V 1 base, and 3 bases lay outside the gene matches. CDR1 and CDR2 from the germline V gene are SGHTA and FQGTGA. The CDR3 loop reads CASSLKGGVQETQYF. CDR3 sequence (DNA): TGTGCCAGCAGCTTAAAGGGAGGGGTCCAAGAGACCCAGTACTTC.